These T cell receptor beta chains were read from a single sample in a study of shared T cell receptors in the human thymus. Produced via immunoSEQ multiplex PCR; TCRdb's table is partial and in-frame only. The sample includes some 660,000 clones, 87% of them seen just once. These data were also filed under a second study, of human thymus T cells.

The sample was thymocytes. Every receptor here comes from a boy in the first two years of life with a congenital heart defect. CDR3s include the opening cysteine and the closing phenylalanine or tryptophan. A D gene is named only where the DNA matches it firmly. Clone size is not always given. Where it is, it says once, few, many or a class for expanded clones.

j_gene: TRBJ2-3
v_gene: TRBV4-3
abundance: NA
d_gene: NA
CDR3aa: CASSQKLADTQYF
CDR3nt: TGCGCCAGCAGCCAAAAACTAGCAGATACGCAGTATTTT

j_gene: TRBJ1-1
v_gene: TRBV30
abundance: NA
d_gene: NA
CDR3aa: CAWGLAGDDTEAFF
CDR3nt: TGTGCCTGGGGCCTGGCGGGGGATGACACTGAAGCTTTCTTT

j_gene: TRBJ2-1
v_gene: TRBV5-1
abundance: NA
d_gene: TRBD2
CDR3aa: CASSQTKKGLGPIDEQFF
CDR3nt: TGCGCCAGCAGCCAGACGAAAAAGGGACTAGGTCCGATTGATGAGCAGTTCTTC

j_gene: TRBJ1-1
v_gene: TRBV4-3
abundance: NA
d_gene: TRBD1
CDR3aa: CASSQVQGQTNEAFF
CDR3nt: TGCGCCAGCAGCCAAGTACAGGGACAGACCAATGAAGCTTTCTTT

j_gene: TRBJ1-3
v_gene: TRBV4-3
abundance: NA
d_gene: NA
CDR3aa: CASSPLPGPGSGNTIYF
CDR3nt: TGCGCCAGCAGCCCTCTTCCCGGCCCAGGATCTGGAAACACCATATATTTT

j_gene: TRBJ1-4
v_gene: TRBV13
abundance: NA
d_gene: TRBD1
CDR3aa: CASSLDRGPYNEKLFF
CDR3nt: TGTGCCAGCAGCTTAGACAGGGGGCCCTATAATGAAAAACTGTTTTTT

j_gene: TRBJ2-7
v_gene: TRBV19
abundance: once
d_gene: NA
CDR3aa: CASKSRGILTEQYF
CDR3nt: TGTGCCAGCAAAAGCAGGGGAATCCTAACCGAGCAGTACTTC

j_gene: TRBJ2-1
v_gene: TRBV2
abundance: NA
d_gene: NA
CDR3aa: CASSVPSSYNEQFF
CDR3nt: TGTGCCAGCAGTGTCCCCTCCTCCTACAATGAGCAGTTCTTC

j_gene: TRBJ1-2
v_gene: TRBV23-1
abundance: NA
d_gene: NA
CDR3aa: CASSQTPVYGYTF
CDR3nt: TGCGCCAGCAGTCAAACTCCGGTCTATGGCTACACCTTC

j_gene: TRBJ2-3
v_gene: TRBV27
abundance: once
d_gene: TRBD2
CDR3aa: CASSPPGLAGGVGTRADTQYF
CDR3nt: TGTGCCAGCAGTCCACCGGGACTAGCGGGAGGGGTTGGAACACGTGCAGATACGCAGTATTTT

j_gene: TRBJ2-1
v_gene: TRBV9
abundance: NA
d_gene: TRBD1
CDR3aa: CASSDQADRGNEQFF
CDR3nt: TGTGCCAGCAGCGACCAAGCGGACAGGGGCAATGAGCAGTTCTTC

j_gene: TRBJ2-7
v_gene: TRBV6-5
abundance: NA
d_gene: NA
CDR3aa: CASSPAPPIEDEQYF
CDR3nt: TGTGCCAGCAGTCCTGCCCCGCCCATAGAGGACGAGCAGTACTTC

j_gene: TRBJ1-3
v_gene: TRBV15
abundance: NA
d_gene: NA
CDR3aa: CATSRDPQGGSGNTIYF
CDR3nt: TGTGCCACCAGCAGAGATCCCCAGGGAGGTTCTGGAAACACCATATATTTT

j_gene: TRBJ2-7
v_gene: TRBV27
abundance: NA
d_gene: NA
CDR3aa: CASSPKPGEQYF
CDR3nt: TGTGCCAGCAGCCCTAAACCCGGGGAGCAGTACTTC

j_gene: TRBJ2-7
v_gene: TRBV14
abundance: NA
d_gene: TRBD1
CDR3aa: CASSQESWTGGYEQYF
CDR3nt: TGTGCCAGCAGCCAAGAGAGTTGGACAGGGGGGTACGAGCAGTACTTC

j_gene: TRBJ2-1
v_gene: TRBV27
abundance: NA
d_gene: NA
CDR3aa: CASHSRGSREEQFF
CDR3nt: TGTGCCAGCCATAGCAGAGGGTCCCGGGAGGAGCAGTTCTTC

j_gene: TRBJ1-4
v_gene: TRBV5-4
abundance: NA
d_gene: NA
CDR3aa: CASSVTDSNEKLFF
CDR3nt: TGTGCCAGCAGCGTCACCGACAGTAATGAAAAACTGTTTTTT

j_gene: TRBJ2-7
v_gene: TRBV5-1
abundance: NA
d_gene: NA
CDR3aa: CASSLPKRVPPYEQYF
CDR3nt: TGCGCCAGCAGCCTACCCAAGCGGGTCCCACCCTACGAGCAGTACTTC

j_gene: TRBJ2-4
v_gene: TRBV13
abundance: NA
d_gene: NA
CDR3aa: CASSLSVPPAKNIQYF
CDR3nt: TGTGCCAGCAGCTTATCCGTCCCCCCGGCCAAAAACATTCAGTACTTC

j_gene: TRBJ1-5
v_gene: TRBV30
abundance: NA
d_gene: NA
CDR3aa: CAWREGGNQPQHF
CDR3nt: TGTGCCTGGAGGGAGGGCGGCAATCAGCCCCAGCATTTT

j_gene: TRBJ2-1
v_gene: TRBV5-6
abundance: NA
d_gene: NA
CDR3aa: CASSLGEDEQFF
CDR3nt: TGTGCCAGCAGCTTGGGTGAGGATGAGCAGTTCTTC

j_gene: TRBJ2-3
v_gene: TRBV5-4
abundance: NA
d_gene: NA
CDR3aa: CASSFQVQDTQYF
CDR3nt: TGTGCCAGCAGCTTTCAGGTTCAAGATACGCAGTATTTT

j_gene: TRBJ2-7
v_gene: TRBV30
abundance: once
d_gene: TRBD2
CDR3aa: CAWSAVPPREVRYEQYF
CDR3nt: TGTGCCTGGAGTGCCGTCCCCCCGCGGGAGGTTCGCTACGAGCAGTACTTC

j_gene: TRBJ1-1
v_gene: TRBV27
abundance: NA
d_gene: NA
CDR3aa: CASSTGHNEPEAFF
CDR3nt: TGTGCCAGCAGTACTGGACACAACGAGCCTGAAGCTTTCTTT

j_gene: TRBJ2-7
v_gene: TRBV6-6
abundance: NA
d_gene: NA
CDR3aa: CASSYGADFYEQYF
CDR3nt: TGTGCCAGCAGTTACGGAGCAGATTTCTACGAGCAGTACTTC

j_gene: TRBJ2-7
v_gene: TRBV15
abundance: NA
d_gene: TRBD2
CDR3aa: CATSAIAGGSYEQYF
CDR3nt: TGTGCCACCAGCGCAATAGCGGGAGGTTCCTACGAGCAGTACTTC

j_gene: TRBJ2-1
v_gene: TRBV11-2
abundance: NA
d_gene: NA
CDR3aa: CAIQRGNTISYNEQFF
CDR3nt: TGTGCCATTCAGAGGGGGAACACAATCTCCTACAATGAGCAGTTCTTC

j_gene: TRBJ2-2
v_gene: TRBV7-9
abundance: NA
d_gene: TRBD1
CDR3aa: CASSLLVHRGNTGELFF
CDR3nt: TGTGCCAGCAGCTTACTAGTCCACAGGGGAAACACCGGGGAGCTGTTTTTT

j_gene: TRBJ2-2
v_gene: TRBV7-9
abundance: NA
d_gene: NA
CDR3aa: CASSFLTSAGGELFF
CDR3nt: TGTGCCAGCAGCTTCCTTACTAGTGCCGGCGGGGAGCTGTTTTTT

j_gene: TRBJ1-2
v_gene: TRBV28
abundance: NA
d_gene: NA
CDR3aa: CASSCEGGREGYTF
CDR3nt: TGTGCCAGCAGTTGTGAGGGGGGGCGAGAAGGCTACACCTTC

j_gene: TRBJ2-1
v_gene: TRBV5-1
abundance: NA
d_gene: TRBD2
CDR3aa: CASSARLAPYNEQFF
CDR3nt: TGCGCCAGCAGCGCCCGACTAGCGCCCTACAATGAGCAGTTCTTC

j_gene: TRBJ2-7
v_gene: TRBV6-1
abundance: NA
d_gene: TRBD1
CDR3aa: CASGQGLIDEQYF
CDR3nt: TGTGCCAGCGGACAGGGGTTAATCGACGAGCAGTACTTC

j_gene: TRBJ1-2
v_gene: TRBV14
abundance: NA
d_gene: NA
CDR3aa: CASSQDLAGGGYTF
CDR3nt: TGTGCCAGCAGCCAAGATTTGGCAGGTGGTGGCTACACCTTC

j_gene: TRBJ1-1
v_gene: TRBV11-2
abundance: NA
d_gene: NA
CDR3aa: CASSLDGLNTEAFF
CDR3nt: TGTGCCAGCAGCTTAGACGGTTTGAACACTGAAGCTTTCTTT

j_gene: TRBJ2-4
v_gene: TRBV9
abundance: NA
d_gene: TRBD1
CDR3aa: CASSPGTGKSKIQYF
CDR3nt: TGTGCCAGCAGCCCCGGGACAGGAAAGTCAAAAATTCAGTACTTC

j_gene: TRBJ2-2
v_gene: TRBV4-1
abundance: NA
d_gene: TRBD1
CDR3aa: CASSQDPGQGIYTGELFF
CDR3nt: TGCGCCAGCAGCCAAGACCCGGGACAGGGGATTTACACCGGGGAGCTGTTTTTT

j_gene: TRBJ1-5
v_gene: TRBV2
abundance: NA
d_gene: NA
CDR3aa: CASSEQKQSNQPQHF
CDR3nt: TGTGCCAGCAGTGAACAGAAACAGAGCAATCAGCCCCAGCATTTT

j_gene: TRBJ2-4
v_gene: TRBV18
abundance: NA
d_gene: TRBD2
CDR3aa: CASSPTTSRRAKNIQYF
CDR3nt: TGTGCCAGCTCGCCTACGACTAGCAGGAGGGCCAAAAACATTCAGTACTTC

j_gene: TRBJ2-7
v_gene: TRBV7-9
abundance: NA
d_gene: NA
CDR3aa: CASSPSRGTPLWEEQYF
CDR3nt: TGTGCCAGCAGCCCCAGCCGGGGGACTCCCCTCTGGGAAGAGCAGTACTTC

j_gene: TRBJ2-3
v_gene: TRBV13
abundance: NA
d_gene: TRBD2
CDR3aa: CASSPVGLAGTLDTQYF
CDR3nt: TGTGCCAGCAGCCCAGTAGGACTAGCGGGGACCCTGGATACGCAGTATTTT

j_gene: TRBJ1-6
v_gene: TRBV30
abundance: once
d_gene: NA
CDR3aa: CAWKGLLNSPLHF
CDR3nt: TGTGCCTGGAAGGGACTACTTAATTCACCCCTCCACTTT

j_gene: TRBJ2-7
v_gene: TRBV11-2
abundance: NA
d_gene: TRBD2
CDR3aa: CASSSWTSGSSYEQYF
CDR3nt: TGTGCCAGCAGCTCCTGGACTAGCGGGTCTTCCTACGAGCAGTACTTC